This TCR beta chain was sequenced in a study of blood T cell repertoires in COVID-19. Study in general: In each case, the material was cDNA or gDNA derived from T cells, B-cell-depleted T cells, or PBMCs.

Patients from Seattle were sampled longitudinally, starting during active infection. Per the original methods: Estimated nucleated cell counts came from reference gene primer amplification. This table comes from immunoSEQ multiplex PCR, and its TCRdb copy is limited to in-frame clones, with some not included. For V, J and clone size, that table is used; D and trimming come from the DNA. The profile shows approximately 330,000 clones, roughly 87% of them singletons. The sequence derives from a man aged 25-40 years with COVID-19, enrolled during active disease. Sequenced input: peripheral blood.

CDR3 residues: CASAPPTRGYEQYF. The CDR3, as DNA: TGTGCCAGCGCCCCCCCGACCAGGGGCTACGAGCAGTACTTC. The J gene is TRBJ2-7, the V gene TRBV7-2, with a weak D call TRBD1 (6 bases). With 8 bases removed from V and 3 bases from J, the gap between germline ends came to 17 bases. CDR1 and CDR2 from the germline V gene are SGHTA and FQGNSA. The CDR3 extends over 14 amino acids.